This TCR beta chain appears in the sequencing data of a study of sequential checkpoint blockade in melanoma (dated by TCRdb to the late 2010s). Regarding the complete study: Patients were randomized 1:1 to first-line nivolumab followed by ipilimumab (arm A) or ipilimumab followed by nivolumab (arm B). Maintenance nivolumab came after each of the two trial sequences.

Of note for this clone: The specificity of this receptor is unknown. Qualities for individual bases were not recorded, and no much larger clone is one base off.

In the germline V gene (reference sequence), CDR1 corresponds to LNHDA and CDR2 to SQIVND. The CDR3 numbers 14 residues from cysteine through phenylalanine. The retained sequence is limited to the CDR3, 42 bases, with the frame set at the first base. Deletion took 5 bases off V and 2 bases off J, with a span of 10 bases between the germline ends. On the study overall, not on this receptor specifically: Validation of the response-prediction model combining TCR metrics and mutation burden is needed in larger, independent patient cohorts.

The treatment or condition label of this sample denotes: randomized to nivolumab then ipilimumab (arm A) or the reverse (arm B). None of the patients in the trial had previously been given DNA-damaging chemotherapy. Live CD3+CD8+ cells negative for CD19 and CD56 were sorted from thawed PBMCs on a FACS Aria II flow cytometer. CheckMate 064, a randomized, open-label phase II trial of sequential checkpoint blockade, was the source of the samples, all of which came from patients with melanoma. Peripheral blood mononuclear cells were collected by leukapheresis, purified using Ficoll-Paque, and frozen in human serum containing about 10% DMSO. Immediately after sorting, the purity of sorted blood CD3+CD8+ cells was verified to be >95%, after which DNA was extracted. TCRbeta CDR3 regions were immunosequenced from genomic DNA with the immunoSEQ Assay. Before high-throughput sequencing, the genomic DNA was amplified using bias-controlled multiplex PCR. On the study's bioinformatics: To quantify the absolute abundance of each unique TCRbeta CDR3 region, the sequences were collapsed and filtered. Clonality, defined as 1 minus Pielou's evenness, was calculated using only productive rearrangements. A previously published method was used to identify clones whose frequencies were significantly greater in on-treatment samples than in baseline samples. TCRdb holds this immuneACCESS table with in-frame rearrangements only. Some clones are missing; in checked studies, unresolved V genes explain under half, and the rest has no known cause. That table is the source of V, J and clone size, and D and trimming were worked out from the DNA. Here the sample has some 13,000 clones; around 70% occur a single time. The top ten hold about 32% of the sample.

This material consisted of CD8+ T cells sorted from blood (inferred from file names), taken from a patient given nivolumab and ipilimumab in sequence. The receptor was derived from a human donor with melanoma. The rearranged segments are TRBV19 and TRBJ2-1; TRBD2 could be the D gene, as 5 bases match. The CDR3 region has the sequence CASSPRGPYNEQFF. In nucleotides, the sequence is TGTGCCAGTAGTCCCCGGGGTCCCTACAATGAGCAGTTCTTC. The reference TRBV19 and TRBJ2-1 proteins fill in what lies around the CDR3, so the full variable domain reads DGGITQSPKYLFRKEGQNVTLSCEQNLNHDAMYWYRQDPGQGLRLIYYSQIVNDFQKGDIAEGYSVSREKKESFPLTVTSAQKNPTAFYLCASSPRGPYNEQFFGPGTRLTVL.